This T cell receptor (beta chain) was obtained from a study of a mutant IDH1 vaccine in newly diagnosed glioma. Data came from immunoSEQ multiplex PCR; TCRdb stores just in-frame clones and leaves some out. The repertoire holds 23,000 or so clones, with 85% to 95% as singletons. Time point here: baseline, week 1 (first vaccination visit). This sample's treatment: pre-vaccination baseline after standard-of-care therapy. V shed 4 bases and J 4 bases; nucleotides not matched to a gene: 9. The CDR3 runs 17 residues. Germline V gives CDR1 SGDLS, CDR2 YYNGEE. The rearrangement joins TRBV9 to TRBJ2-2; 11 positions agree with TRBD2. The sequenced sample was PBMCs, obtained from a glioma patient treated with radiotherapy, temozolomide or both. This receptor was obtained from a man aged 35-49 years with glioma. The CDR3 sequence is CASSPYALAGATGELFF. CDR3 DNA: TGTGCCAGCAGCCCCTACGCACTAGCGGGAGCCACCGGGGAGCTGTTTTTT.